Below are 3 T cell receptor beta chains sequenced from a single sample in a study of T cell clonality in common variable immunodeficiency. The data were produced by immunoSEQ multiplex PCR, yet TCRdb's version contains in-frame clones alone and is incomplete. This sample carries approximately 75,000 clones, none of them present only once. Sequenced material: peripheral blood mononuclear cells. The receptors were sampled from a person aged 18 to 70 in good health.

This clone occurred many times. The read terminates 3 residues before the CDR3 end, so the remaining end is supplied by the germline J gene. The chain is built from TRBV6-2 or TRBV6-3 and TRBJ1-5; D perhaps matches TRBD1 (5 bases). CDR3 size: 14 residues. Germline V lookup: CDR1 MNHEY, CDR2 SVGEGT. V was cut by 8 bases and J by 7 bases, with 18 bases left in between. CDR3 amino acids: CASRGGVEVQPQHF. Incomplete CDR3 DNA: TGTGCCAGCCGCGGGGGGGTAGAGGTGCAGCCC.

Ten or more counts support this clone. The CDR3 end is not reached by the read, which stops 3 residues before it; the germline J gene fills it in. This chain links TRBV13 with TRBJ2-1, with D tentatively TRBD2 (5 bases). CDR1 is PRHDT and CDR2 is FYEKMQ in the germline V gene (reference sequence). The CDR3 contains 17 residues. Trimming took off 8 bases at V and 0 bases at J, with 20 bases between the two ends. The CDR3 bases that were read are TGTGCCAGCGTTCGGTCTAGCTGGGGAAGCTCCTACAATGAG. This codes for CASVRSSWGSSYNE. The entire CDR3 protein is CASVRSSWGSSYNEQFF.

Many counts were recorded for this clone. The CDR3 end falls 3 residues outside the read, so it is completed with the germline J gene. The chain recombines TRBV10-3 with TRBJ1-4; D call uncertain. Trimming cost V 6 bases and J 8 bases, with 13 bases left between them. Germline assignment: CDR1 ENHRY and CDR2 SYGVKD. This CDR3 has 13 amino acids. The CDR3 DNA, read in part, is TGTGCCATCAGCGACTCCTTGGAAGAAAAA. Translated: CAISDSLEEK. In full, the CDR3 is CAISDSLEEKLFF.